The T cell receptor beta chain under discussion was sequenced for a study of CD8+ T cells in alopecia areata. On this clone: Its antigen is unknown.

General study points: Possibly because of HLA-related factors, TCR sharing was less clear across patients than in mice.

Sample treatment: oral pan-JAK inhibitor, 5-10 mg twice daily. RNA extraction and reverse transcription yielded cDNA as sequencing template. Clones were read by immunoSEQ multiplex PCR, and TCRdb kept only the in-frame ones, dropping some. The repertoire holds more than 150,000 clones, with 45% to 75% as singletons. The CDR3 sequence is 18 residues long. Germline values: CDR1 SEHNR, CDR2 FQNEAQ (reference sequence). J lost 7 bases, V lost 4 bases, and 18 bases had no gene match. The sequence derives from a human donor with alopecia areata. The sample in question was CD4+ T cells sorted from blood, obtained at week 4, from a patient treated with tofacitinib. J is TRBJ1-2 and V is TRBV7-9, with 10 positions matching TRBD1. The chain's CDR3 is CASSCMGGGTGETCGYTF. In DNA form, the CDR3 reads TGTGCCAGCAGCTGCATGGGTGGTGGGACAGGGGAAACCTGTGGCTACACCTTC. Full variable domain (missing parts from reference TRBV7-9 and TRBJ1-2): DTGVSQNPRHKITKRGQNVTFRCDPISEHNRLYWYRQTLGQGPEFLTYFQNEAQLEKSRLLSDRFSAERPKGSFSTLEIQRTEQGDSAMYLCASSCMGGGTGETCGYTFGSGTRLTVV.